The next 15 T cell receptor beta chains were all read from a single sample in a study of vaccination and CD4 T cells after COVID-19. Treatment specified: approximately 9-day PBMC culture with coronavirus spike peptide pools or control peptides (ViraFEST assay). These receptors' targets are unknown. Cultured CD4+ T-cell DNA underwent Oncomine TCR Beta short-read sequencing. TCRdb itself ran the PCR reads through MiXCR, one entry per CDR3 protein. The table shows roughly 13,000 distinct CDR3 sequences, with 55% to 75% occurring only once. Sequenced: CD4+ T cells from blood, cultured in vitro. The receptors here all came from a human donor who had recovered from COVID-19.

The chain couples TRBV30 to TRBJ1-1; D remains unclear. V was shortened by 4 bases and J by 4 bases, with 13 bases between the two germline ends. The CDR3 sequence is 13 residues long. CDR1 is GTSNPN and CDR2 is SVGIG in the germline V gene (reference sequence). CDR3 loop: CAWISGWGTEAFF. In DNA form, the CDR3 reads TGTGCCTGGATCTCAGGTTGGGGCACTGAAGCTTTCTTT.

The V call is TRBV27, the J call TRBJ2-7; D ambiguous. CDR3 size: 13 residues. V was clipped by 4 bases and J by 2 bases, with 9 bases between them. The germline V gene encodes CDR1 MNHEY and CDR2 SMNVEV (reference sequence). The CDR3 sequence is CASSYGLAYEQYF. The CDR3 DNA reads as TGTGCCAGCAGTTACGGATTAGCCTACGAGCAGTACTTC.

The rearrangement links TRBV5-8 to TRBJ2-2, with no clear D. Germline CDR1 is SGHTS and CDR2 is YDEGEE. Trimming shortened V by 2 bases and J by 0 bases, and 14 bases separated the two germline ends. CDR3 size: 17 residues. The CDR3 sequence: CASSFLPRGTNTGELFF. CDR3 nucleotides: TGTGCCAGCAGCTTCCTCCCCAGAGGAACGAACACCGGGGAGCTGTTTTTT.

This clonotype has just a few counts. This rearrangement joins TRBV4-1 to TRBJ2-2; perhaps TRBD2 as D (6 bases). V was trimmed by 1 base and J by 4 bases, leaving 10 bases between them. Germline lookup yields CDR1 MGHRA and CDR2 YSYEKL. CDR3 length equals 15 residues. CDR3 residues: CASSQGQGGTGELFF. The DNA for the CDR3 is TGCGCCAGCAGCCAAGGGCAGGGAGGCACCGGGGAGCTGTTTTTT.

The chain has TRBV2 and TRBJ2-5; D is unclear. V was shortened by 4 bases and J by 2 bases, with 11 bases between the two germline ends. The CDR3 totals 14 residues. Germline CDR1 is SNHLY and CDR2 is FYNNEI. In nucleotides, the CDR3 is TGTGCCAGCAGTGGGTTTTTAGGTCAAGAGACCCAGTACTTC. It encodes CASSGFLGQETQYF.

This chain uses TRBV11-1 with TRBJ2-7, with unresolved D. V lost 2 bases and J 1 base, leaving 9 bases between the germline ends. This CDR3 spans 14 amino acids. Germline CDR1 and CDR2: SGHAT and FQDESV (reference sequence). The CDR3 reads CASSLSGTSYEQYF. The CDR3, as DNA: TGTGCCAGCAGCTTATCAGGAACTTCCTACGAGCAGTACTTC.

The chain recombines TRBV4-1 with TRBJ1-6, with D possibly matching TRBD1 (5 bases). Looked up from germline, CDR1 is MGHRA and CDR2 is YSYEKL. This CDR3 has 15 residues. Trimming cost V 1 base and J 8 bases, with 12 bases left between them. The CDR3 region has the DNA TGCGCCAGCAGCCAAGGGAGGGGCCGGTATTCACCCCTCCACTTT. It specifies CASSQGRGRYSPLHF.

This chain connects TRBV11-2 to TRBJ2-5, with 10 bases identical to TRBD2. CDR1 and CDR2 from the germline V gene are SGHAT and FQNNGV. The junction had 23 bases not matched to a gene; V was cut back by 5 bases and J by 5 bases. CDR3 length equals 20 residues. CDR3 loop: CASSAGPRASGSWGMETQYF. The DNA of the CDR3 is TGTGCCAGCAGCGCTGGCCCCAGGGCTAGCGGGAGTTGGGGAATGGAGACCCAGTACTTC.

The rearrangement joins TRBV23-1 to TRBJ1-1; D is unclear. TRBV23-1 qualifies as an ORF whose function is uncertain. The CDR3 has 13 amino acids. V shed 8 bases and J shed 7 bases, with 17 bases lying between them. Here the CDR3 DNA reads TGCGCCAGCCGCCACGGACGGGCCTTTGAAGCTTTCTTT. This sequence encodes CASRHGRAFEAFF.

CDR3 coding DNA: TGTGCCATCAGTAGAGAAGCTAACTATGGCTACACCTTC. Its translation is CAISREANYGYTF. The chain couples TRBV10-3 to TRBJ1-2; D is uncertain. The CDR3 sequence is 13 residues long. The V and J ends lost 5 bases and 0 bases respectively, with 7 bases between them. In germline, CDR1 is ENHRY, CDR2 SYGVKD.

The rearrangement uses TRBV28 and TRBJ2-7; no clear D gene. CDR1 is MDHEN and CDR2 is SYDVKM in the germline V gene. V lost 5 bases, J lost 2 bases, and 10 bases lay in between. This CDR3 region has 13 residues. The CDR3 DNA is TGTGCCAGCAGTCCCCAGTGGACCTACGAGCAGTACTTC. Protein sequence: CASSPQWTYEQYF.

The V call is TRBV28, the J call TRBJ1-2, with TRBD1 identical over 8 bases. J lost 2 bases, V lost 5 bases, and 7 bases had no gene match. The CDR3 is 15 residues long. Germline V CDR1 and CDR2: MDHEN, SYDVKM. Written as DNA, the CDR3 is TGTGCCAGCAGTCCCGGTCAGGGGGCGAACTATGGCTACACCTTC. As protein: CASSPGQGANYGYTF.

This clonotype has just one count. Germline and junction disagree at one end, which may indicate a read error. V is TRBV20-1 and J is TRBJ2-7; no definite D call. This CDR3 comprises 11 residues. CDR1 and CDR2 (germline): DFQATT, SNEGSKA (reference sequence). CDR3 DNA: TGCAGTGCTAGAGACAATTACGGGCAGTACTTC. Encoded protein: CSARDNYGQYF.

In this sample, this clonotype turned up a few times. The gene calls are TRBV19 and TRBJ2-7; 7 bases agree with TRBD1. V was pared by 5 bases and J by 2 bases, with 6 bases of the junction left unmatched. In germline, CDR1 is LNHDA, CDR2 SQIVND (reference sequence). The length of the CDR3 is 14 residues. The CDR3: CASSRGQTTYEQYF. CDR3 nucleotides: TGTGCCAGTAGTCGGGGACAGACTACCTACGAGCAGTACTTC.

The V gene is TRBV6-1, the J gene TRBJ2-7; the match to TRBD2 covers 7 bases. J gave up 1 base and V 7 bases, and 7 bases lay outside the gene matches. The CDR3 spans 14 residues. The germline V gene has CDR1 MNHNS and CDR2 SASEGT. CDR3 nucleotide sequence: TGTGCCAGCAAAAGGCGGGAGTTGTCCTACGAGCAGTACTTC. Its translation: CASKRRELSYEQYF.